This T cell receptor beta chain was documented in a study of blood T cells in healthy people across ages. V was pared by 1 base and J by 6 bases, with 6 bases between. The CDR3 is 12 residues long. Primed by a sample-barcoded 5' primer and a J-beta primer mix, a second PCR proceeded for 7 to 11 cycles. Via MiXCR, TCRdb re-called the 5' RACE reads, giving one row per CDR3 protein. There are 1,500,000 or so distinct CDR3 sequences in the sample; approximately 59% occur only once, and roughly 6.3% lies in the top ten. This clonotype has only a few counts. The chain is built from TRBV12-3 or TRBV12-4 and TRBJ1-2; D gene uncertain. Specimen: blood. The receptor comes from a man aged 18 to 29 in good health. CDR3 residues: CASSLGIDGYTF. The CDR3 DNA is TGTGCCAGCAGTTTAGGGATAGATGGCTACACCTTC.